The sequence of this T cell receptor beta chain was determined in a study of cytomegalovirus exposure and HLA in healthy donors (dated by TCRdb to about 2017). A note on the overall study: An earlier analysis of roughly 570 of the donors reported about 260 Gb of sequence data and roughly 120 million unique TCR beta sequences obtained from some 170 million T cells. Among a few hundred genotyped donors of the cohort, an average of 235,054 unique TCR beta nucleotide sequences were sequenced per donor, around 18% of them non-productive. Roughly 300 gigabases of sequencing data and approximately 91 million unique TCR sequences made up an early release that covered roughly 670 HLA-typed donors. The study was designed to test whether signatures of past pathogen exposure could be identified by cataloging public T cell receptors. Every repertoire in the discovery cohort had been generated on one and the same sequencing platform. The T cell repertoires of 550 to 850 subjects were profiled by immunosequencing and related to cytomegalovirus serostatus. To predict cytomegalovirus infection status, the study brought together high-throughput TCR immunosequencing, statistical association of individual TCRs with disease status, and machine learning. Typing coverage varied by locus: 629-630 donors for A, B, C, DRB1 and DQB1; more than 500 for DQA1; approximately 610 for DPA1; under 490 for DPB1. Roughly 5 DR-DQ haplotypes were handled as single units for association and clustering because linkage in the cohort was strong. In an earlier analysis of 500 to 650 of the donors, high-throughput TCR beta sequencing was used to judge whether each TCR beta V gene segment behaved as functional or pseudogenic. In a later genetic analysis, genome-wide SNP genotypes for about 55% of the roughly 670 donors were used, and that subset was treated as a discovery cohort. Alongside the repertoire data, information on donor age, sex, ethnicity and CMV serostatus was compiled. Rather than drawing on any new phenotypic data, the later analysis identified candidate immune exposures from TCR beta sequences and the way those sequences occurred across donors. In a later analysis, previously published TCR beta repertoires from 666 donors were re-analyzed and high-resolution HLA genotyping was added so that TCR occurrence patterns could be studied. Along with the roughly 670-subject first cohort, a separate validation cohort of over a hundred different subjects was used. Of the roughly 400 genotyped donors, 65% to 90% fell in the genetic ancestry cluster associated with self-reported Caucasian donors. HLA typing covered class I and class II loci at four-digit resolution.

Paper-wide results and their limitations: Cytomegalovirus status was reported to be diagnosed by the classifier with high specificity and sensitivity in both the original and validation cohorts. In vitro tests confirmed that a few of the cytomegalovirus-associated TCR beta chains recognize cytomegalovirus antigens. A cluster of highly shared sequence variants was judged likely to represent a technical artifact of the sequencing pipeline. A later genetic analysis associated a missense DCLRE1C variant with V-gene and J-gene trimming of TCR beta chains, and an independent cohort replicated the association. A later analysis found that TCR association rates varied across HLA loci, with DRB1 alleles showing the most associated TCRs and HLA-C alleles the fewest. In a later analysis, most CMV-associated TCR beta chains were found to appear HLA-restricted, with HLA associations seemingly driven largely by CMV exposure. Because HLA typing was missing for some donors at each locus, association tests included only the typed subset. The presence/absence analyses assumed that sequencing depth was roughly uniform across donors, and that assumption may not be true. A later analysis found that HLA-associated TCR beta chains were more clonally expanded and had lower generation probabilities than equally common non-associated chains. Strong co-occurrence of HLA alleles, especially DR and DQ, made assigning TCR associations to individual alleles difficult. Some IMGT-functional V segments, including TRBV6-2 and TRBV6-3, could not be told apart with the 87-base-pair reads, so those segments were excluded. Across donors, most TCR sequences were observed very rarely, whereas some public TCRs were present in many individuals. In a later analysis, some 18,000 TCR beta sequences were associated with specific HLA alleles at a false discovery rate of 0.05. A later analysis reported that several top co-occurrence clusters appeared linked to parvovirus B19, influenza, CMV and Epstein-Barr virus. In this cohort, only TCR beta chains were sequenced, and detectable features were limited by the absence of alpha or paired-chain data. According to a later genetic analysis, donors in an Asian-associated ancestry cluster had fewer N-insertions in productive TCRs than the roughly 700-donor mean. The authors suggested that the approach could potentially be generalized to other disease states and immunological phenotypes. In an earlier analysis of some 640 of the donors, most TCR beta V segments were observed in productive rearrangements about 87% or about 30% of the time, broadly matching IMGT annotations. Because counts were too low, about 17 rarely observed V segments, including chromosome 9 orphons, were excluded from the earlier analysis of under 650 of the donors. CMV serostatus was the only immune exposure information available for the cohort. A further reported finding was that TCR beta sequences accurately predicted the HLA-A and HLA-B alleles for most subjects in the first cohort. The study gave a list of around 170 TCR beta chains associated with cytomegalovirus. Correlated functional status among segregating V segments might reflect linkage disequilibrium, but an unknown experimental factor could not be ruled out.

Library method: the immunoSEQ multiplex PCR assay. For the multiplex PCR, a mixture combining 60 forward primers for TCR Vbeta segments and 13 reverse primers for TCR Jbeta segments was used. A multiplex PCR assay on genomic DNA amplified the CDR3 region of rearranged TCR beta genes. On the Illumina HiSeq System, the amplified TCR beta libraries were sequenced as 87-base-pair reads. For the original study's pipeline: In a later analysis, tens of millions of unique TCR beta chains were counted across the approximately 640 repertoires, and around 11 million of these chains were shared by at least two donors. Raw reads were error-corrected and collapsed into unique sequences with a nearest-neighbor algorithm that merged closely related sequences to remove PCR and sequencing errors. To assign V, D and J gene segments, CDR3 sequences were aligned to IMGT reference sequences. For a sequence to be retained, at least a six-nucleotide match to both a V gene segment and a J gene segment was required. A rearrangement was called productive if the CDR3 had no stop codons and remained in frame with V and J, and every other rearrangement was called non-productive. Following IMGT convention, CDR3 was defined as the stretch from the second conserved V-encoded cysteine to the conserved J-encoded phenylalanine. The earlier analysis of about 530 of the donors excluded any sequence lacking an unambiguous match to a single V gene segment. In an earlier analysis of a few hundred of the donors, V segments were called functional above 56.7% productive rearrangements and were called segregating when the between-donor standard deviation exceeded 5%. A statistical classification framework was built to diagnose cytomegalovirus status from the catalog of TCR beta chain sequences. In a later analysis, TCR nucleotide sequences were compared against IMGT/GENE-DB human TR gene sequences so that V and J genes could be assigned. In a later analysis, CDR3 sequences and most-parsimonious VDJ recombination scenarios were assigned using the TCRdist pipeline. A later analysis defined each TCR beta chain by its CDR3 amino acid sequence plus V-gene family, and excluded reads lacking a unique V-gene family. To address suspected cross-contamination and a sequencing artifact, a later analysis removed 592 highly shared, low-generation-probability nucleotide sequences. In a later analysis, a clonal expansion index was calculated for each public chain from normalized within-repertoire ranks of inferred template counts. Generation probabilities in a later analysis came from a VDJ recombination model fitted to out-of-frame rearrangements, and those results were checked against IGoR. In a later analysis, TCR-TCR, TCR-HLA and TCR-CMV co-occurrence was scored with hypergeometric tests, and a repertoire-size bias correction was applied to TCR pairs. A later analysis estimated false discovery rates by permuting HLA or CMV assignments 20 times. In a later analysis, co-occurring TCRs were grouped using DBSCAN, with TCRdist sequence similarity added in when clustering inside HLA-allele-positive subsets. Co-occurrence clustering excluded repertoires with fewer than 30,000 or more than 120,000 public chains, plus five with anomalous nucleotide sharing. TCRdb re-hosts the immuneACCESS table, in-frame sequences only. Its copies lack some clones; in the studies checked, an unresolved V gene accounts for under half of them, and the cause for the rest is not known. That table gives V, J and clone size, and the DNA gave D and trimming. This sample is represented by 100,000 to 150,000 clones; 73% of them were singletons. The ten largest clones add up to 4.8% of the sample.

The cohort comprised fewer than 700 healthy bone marrow donors. At the time of sampling, every cohort member was nominally healthy, though immune exposures that went unrecorded were likely present. The donor tested CMV seropositive and was one of the 289 seropositive cohort members. A peripheral blood sample was collected from each donor, and TCR beta sequencing was performed on peripheral blood mononuclear cells. The Qiagen DNeasy Blood Extraction Kit was used to extract genomic DNA from the blood cell samples. About this clone: Its binding antigen is unknown. Base quality data are lacking; no much larger clone is found one base away.

V drops 2 bases and J drops 2 bases, leaving 14 bases in between. Via the germline V gene (reference sequence), CDR1 is SEHNR and CDR2 FQNEAQ. There are 16 amino acids in the CDR3, from cysteine to phenylalanine inclusive. The only DNA kept is the CDR3, 48 bases in frame from the first base. The chain employs TRBV7-9 and TRBJ2-3; the D region possibly corresponds to TRBD1 (5 bases align). The sequence came from a man aged 55 to 70 in good health and CMV-seropositive. Input material: PBMCs. The bases are TGTGCCAGCAGCTTAAGGGTTAGGGGTCACACAGATACGCAGTATTTT. This is translated as CASSLRVRGHTDTQYF.